Presented here are 22 T cell receptor beta chains from one specimen sequenced in a study of beta chain features in type 1 diabetes (dated by TCRdb to between 2017 and 2018). Here is what the overall study found, with its caveats: In all four CD4+ subsets, TCRB CDR3 length was moderately but significantly shorter in type 1 diabetes patients.

These TCRs are of unknown antigen specificity. Library generation was performed with the immunoSEQ multiplex PCR assay. The entire amount of isolated RNA was reverse transcribed using the High Capacity cDNA Reverse Transcription Kit, so the sequenced TCRB transcripts were expressed ones. TCRdb provides this immuneACCESS table in a form limited to in-frame rearrangements. Some clones are lacking; in checked studies, under half of them reflect an unresolved V gene, and why the rest are absent is not known. For this sample the table gives hundreds of thousands of clones, of which about 14% were detected only once. Just under 0.04% of the sample lies in the top ten. Material for sequencing was naive CD4+ T cells from blood. In the paper's terms, the cell subset or site label means: true naive CD4+ T cells. The receptors were gathered from a man aged 18-30 years with type 1 diabetes.

The rearrangement links TRBV15 to TRBJ2-7; 8 nucleotides line up with TRBD1. Trimming took 0 bases from V and 4 from J; bases not matched to a gene: 5. CDR3 size: 15 residues. Germline V gene lookup returns CDR1 LNHNV and CDR2 YYDKDF (reference sequence). CDR3 DNA: TGTGCCACCAGCAGAGACACCGGGACAGGATACGAGCAGTACTTC. Amino acids: CATSRDTGTGYEQYF. Combining the CDR3 with reference TRBV15 and TRBJ2-7 gives the whole variable domain DAMVIQNPRYQVTQFGKPVTLSCSQTLNHNVMYWYQQKSSQAPKLLFHYYDKDFNNEADTPDNFQSRRPNTSFCFLDIRSPGLGDTAMYLCATSRDTGTGYEQYFGPGTRLTVT.

This clone has just a few counts. The chain recombines TRBV6-5 with TRBJ1-1; D might be TRBD1 (5 bases). The V end was cut by 0 bases, the J end by 3 bases, with 14 bases between. This CDR3 has 16 residues. Germline values: CDR1 MNHEY, CDR2 SVGAGI. CDR3 sequence: CASSYSWGTRDTEAFF. DNA for the CDR3: TGTGCCAGCAGTTACTCATGGGGGACTCGGGACACTGAAGCTTTCTTT.

The chain employs TRBV4-1 and TRBJ2-1, with 8 bases aligning to TRBD1. This CDR3 has 18 amino acids. The ends lost 4 bases at V and 7 bases at J; junction bases unmatched: 18. Germline assignment: CDR1 MGHRA and CDR2 YSYEKL. In DNA, the CDR3 is TGCGCCAGCAGCCTTCGCAGGGGGCGCGGTGTGGTTGAGAATGAGCAGTTCTTC. It encodes CASSLRRGRGVVENEQFF.

V and J are TRBV19 and TRBJ1-3; TRBD1 matches 7 bases. Germline trimming cut 5 bases from V and 8 bases from J; bases unmatched to any gene: 9. The CDR3 contains 14 residues. Germline CDR1 LNHDA, CDR2 SQIVND (reference sequence). CDR3 region: CASSHGTAAHTIYF. CDR3 DNA sequence: TGTGCCAGTAGTCACGGGACAGCGGCCCACACCATATATTTT. Filled out from reference TRBV19 and TRBJ1-3, the complete variable domain reads DGGITQSPKYLFRKEGQNVTLSCEQNLNHDAMYWYRQDPGQGLRLIYYSQIVNDFQKGDIAEGYSVSREKKESFPLTVTSAQKNPTAFYLCASSHGTAAHTIYFGEGSWLTVV.

CDR3 loop: CSVGTPTNEKLFF. CDR3 nucleotides: TGCAGCGTTGGGACACCAACTAATGAAAAACTGTTTTTT. The chain is built from TRBV29-1 and TRBJ1-4; D is perhaps TRBD1 (5 bases). The CDR3 runs 13 residues. V was cut by 4 bases and J by 0 bases, with 6 bases left in between. CDR1 is SQVTM and CDR2 is ANQGSEA in the germline V gene.

This clone was picked up a small number of times. This chain joins TRBV9 and TRBJ2-1; 7 bases fit TRBD2. Germline V gene lookup returns CDR1 SGDLS and CDR2 YYNGEE. CDR3 length equals 18 residues. With 2 bases clipped from V and 0 bases from J, the junction kept 11 bases outside the gene matches. The CDR3 spells CASSVPLSGGSSYNEQFF. CDR3 sequence (DNA): TGTGCCAGCAGCGTCCCTCTTTCGGGCGGGAGCTCCTACAATGAGCAGTTCTTC.

The genes are TRBV7-2 and TRBJ2-5, with 8 bases matching TRBD1. V lost 1 base to trimming and J lost 1 base; unmatched junction nucleotides: 5. This CDR3 has 16 residues. The germline gives CDR1 SGHTA, CDR2 FQGNSA. The CDR3 DNA reads TGTGCCAGCAGCTTAGTGGGACAGGCTATCCAAGAGACCCAGTACTTC. This encodes CASSLVGQAIQETQYF.

This clone was picked up a small number of times. The V and J genes are TRBV6-5 and TRBJ1-3; D not resolved. Germline-derived CDR1 and CDR2 are MNHEY and SVGAGI. This CDR3 is 14 amino acids long. V was trimmed by 6 bases and J by 0 bases, leaving 9 bases between them. In nucleotides, the CDR3 is TGTGCCAGCAGACAGAGCCTCTCTGGAAACACCATATATTTT. Its protein product is CASRQSLSGNTIYF.

This clone was found a few times. This chain uses TRBV5-6 with TRBJ2-3, with 7 positions matching TRBD1. The CDR3 runs to 15 residues. The germline gives CDR1 SGHDT, CDR2 YYEEEE. The J segment lost 1 base and the V segment lost 4 bases, leaving 6 bases of the junction unmatched. The CDR3 is CASSTTGFGTDTQYF. The CDR3 coding sequence is TGTGCCAGCAGCACGACAGGGTTTGGCACAGATACGCAGTATTTT.

The chain couples TRBV29-1 to TRBJ1-1; D is undetermined. The germline V gene has CDR1 SQVTM and CDR2 ANQGSEA. V lost 6 bases to trimming and J lost 4 bases, with 15 bases between them. The CDR3 has 13 amino acids. The CDR3 protein is CSVVPTAGTEAFF. CDR3 in DNA: TGCAGCGTCGTCCCTACGGCCGGCACTGAAGCTTTCTTT.

In this sample, this clone turned up a few times. The V and J genes are TRBV19 and TRBJ1-4; tentatively, D is TRBD1 (5 bases). The CDR3 totals 13 residues. The V and J ends lost 8 bases and 4 bases respectively, with 11 bases between them. The germline V gene has CDR1 LNHDA and CDR2 SQIVND (reference sequence). Here the CDR3 reads CASRDGFNEKLFF. CDR3 DNA: TGTGCCAGTCGGGACGGGTTTAATGAAAAACTGTTTTTT.

The chain carries TRBV7-9 and TRBJ1-2; 7 bases fit TRBD1. Germline loops: CDR1 SEHNR, CDR2 FQNEAQ (reference sequence). With 1 base clipped from V and 4 bases from J, the junction kept 6 bases outside the gene matches. This CDR3 comprises 15 residues. The CDR3, as DNA: TGTGCCAGCAGCTTAGTGCAGGGACAGATCTATGGCTACACCTTC. Amino acids: CASSLVQGQIYGYTF.

V gene TRBV2 combines with J gene TRBJ1-2; 9 bases line up with TRBD1. This CDR3 comprises 14 residues. Germline trimming cut 5 bases from V and 4 bases from J; bases unmatched to any gene: 5. From germline, CDR1 is SNHLY and CDR2 FYNNEI. The CDR3, as DNA: TGTGCCAGCAGTTCACAGGGGGCGGCCTATGGCTACACCTTC. Its protein is CASSSQGAAYGYTF.

This CDR3 reads CASSAQGAKNIQYF. The CDR3 region has the DNA TGTGCCAGCAGCGCACAGGGAGCCAAAAACATTCAGTACTTC. The chain has TRBV7-9 and TRBJ2-4, with D perhaps matching TRBD1 (6 bases). CDR3 length equals 14 residues. The ends were cut back, 5 bases at V and 0 bases at J, with 8 bases in the middle. Germline V CDR1 and CDR2: SEHNR, FQNEAQ (reference sequence).

A note on this clone: This specimen includes other DNA sequences encoding the same CDR3. This sequence joins TRBV28 and TRBJ2-7; D remains ambiguous. This CDR3 region has 14 residues. Germline V CDR1 and CDR2: MDHEN, SYDVKM. V lost 5 bases and J 2 bases, leaving 13 bases between the germline ends. CDR3 DNA sequence: TGTGCCAGCAGTCTCCCCGCAGGTACCTACGAGCAGTACTTC. This translates into CASSLPAGTYEQYF.

CDR3: CAWSVYGSAVQYF. Written as DNA, the CDR3 is TGTGCCTGGAGTGTATATGGGTCCGCCGTGCAGTACTTC. The chain joins TRBV30 to TRBJ2-7, with D hard to call. The CDR3 is 13 amino acids. Between the trimmed V and J ends, which lost 0 bases and 9 bases, there was a span of 15 bases. Germline values: CDR1 GTSNPN, CDR2 SVGIG (reference sequence).

This clone has more than one count but fewer than ten. V gene TRBV6-6 combines with J gene TRBJ2-7, with 11 nucleotides matching TRBD1. Looked up from germline, CDR1 is MNHNY and CDR2 is SVGAGI (reference sequence). There are 15 residues in the CDR3. V shed 0 bases and J 9 bases; nucleotides not matched to a gene: 7. CDR3 coding DNA: TGTGCCAGCAGTTACTCGGGACAGGGGGTCGAGGTGCAGTACTTC. This sequence encodes CASSYSGQGVEVQYF.

This rearrangement joins TRBV7-6 to TRBJ2-5; D is undetermined. The CDR3 length is 12 residues. Trimming removed 0 bases from V and 6 bases from J, with 5 bases in between. Per the germline V gene, CDR1 is SGHVS and CDR2 is FNYEAQ. CDR3 sequence (DNA): TGTGCCAGCAGCTTAGCAGCGAAGACCCAGTACTTC. Translated: CASSLAAKTQYF.

This clone was recorded a few times. V usage is TRBV5-1 and J usage is TRBJ1-5; D gene ambiguous. The length of the CDR3 is 14 residues. V was shortened by 0 bases and J by 0 bases, with 4 bases between the two germline ends. Germline loops: CDR1 SGHRS, CDR2 YFSETQ. CDR3: CASSLGISNQPQHF. CDR3 bases: TGCGCCAGCAGCTTGGGGATTAGCAATCAGCCCCAGCATTTT.

This chain joins TRBV29-1 and TRBJ2-7; 10 bases map to TRBD1. The CDR3 has 14 residues. J gave up 3 bases and V 5 bases, and 7 bases lay outside the gene matches. Germline CDR1 reads SQVTM; CDR2 reads ANQGSEA. The CDR3 reads CSVSGTGEFYEQYF. The CDR3, as DNA: TGCAGCGTTAGTGGGACAGGGGAATTCTACGAGCAGTACTTC.

This clone was seen a handful of times. This chain uses TRBV29-1 with TRBJ2-5; 8 nucleotides match TRBD1. The V gene's germline CDR1 is SQVTM and CDR2 ANQGSEA. Trimming at V came to 4 bases and at J to 5 bases, leaving 9 bases not matched to a gene. The CDR3 has 14 amino acids. DNA for the CDR3: TGCAGCGTTGGAATTCTCGGACAGGGTGAGACCCAGTACTTC. Translating gives CSVGILGQGETQYF.

This sequence joins TRBV9 and TRBJ2-3; 9 positions agree with TRBD1. The CDR3 has 21 residues. Germline assignment: CDR1 SGDLS and CDR2 YYNGEE. V shed 1 base, J shed 0 bases, and the junction held 18 bases outside the gene matches. CDR3 DNA: TGTGCCAGCAGCGTAATGGCGGGACAGGGACAGGGTCCAACTAGCACAGATACGCAGTATTTT. It yields the protein CASSVMAGQGQGPTSTDTQYF.